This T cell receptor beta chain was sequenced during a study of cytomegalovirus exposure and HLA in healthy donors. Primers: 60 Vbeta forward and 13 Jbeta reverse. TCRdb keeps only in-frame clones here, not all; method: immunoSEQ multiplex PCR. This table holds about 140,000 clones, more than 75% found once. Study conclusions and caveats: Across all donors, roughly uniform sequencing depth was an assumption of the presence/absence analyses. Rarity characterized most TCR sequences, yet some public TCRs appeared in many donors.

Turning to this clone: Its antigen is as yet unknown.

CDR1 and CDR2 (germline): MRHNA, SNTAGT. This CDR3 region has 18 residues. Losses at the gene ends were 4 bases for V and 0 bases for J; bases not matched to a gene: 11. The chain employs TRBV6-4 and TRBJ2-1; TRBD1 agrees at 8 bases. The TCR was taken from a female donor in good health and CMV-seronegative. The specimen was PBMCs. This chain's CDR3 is CASSVGSFRGPSYNEQFF. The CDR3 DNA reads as TGTGCCAGCAGTGTGGGGTCCTTCAGGGGGCCCTCCTACAATGAGCAGTTCTTC.